The 25 T cell receptor beta chains listed next were all sequenced from one sample in a study of T cell responses to AZD1222 COVID-19 vaccine. Here immunoSEQ multiplex PCR was the method, and the copy in TCRdb shows in-frame clones only, minus some. The table lists approximately 200,000 clones, roughly 90% of them singletons. The sample here was peripheral blood, taken 28 days after the second AZD1222 dose. These receptors came from an adult who received the AZD1222 COVID-19 vaccine.

V gene TRBV30 combines with J gene TRBJ1-1; weak D call: TRBD1 (6 bases). V lost 3 bases to trimming and J lost 5 bases, with 19 bases between them. Per the germline V gene, CDR1 is GTSNPN and CDR2 is SVGIG (reference sequence). The CDR3 contains 15 residues. Here the CDR3 DNA reads TGTGCCTGGAGCCCATTGGGGGGGCTTACTACTGAAGCTTTCTTT. It specifies CAWSPLGGLTTEAFF.

The chain uses TRBV19 and TRBJ2-5; possible D gene TRBD2, 6 bases. Germline V gene lookup returns CDR1 LNHDA and CDR2 SQIVND (reference sequence). V dropped 4 bases and J dropped 0 bases, with 15 bases sitting between them. The CDR3 sequence is 16 residues long. The CDR3 DNA follows: TGTGCCAGTAGTAGCAGGGCGGGACCGTACCAAGAGACCCAGTACTTC. This gives the protein CASSSRAGPYQETQYF.

The chain recombines TRBV5-5 with TRBJ2-1; 12 nucleotides agree with TRBD1. Per germline, CDR1 SGHKS and CDR2 YYEKEE (reference sequence). The CDR3 has 16 amino acids. V lost 3 bases to trimming and J lost 5 bases; unmatched junction nucleotides: 6. For the CDR3, the DNA is TGTGCCAGCAGCTGGGCGGGACAGGGGGCCCACAATGAGCAGTTCTTC. Translating gives CASSWAGQGAHNEQFF.

V is TRBV10-3 and J is TRBJ2-1, with 7 bases lining up with TRBD1. J was trimmed by 1 base and V by 4 bases; bases with no gene match: 4. This CDR3 is 15 amino acids long. CDR1 ENHRY and CDR2 SYGVKD come from the germline V gene. In DNA form, the CDR3 reads TGTGCCATCAGTGGGGGGACAGAATCCTACAATGAGCAGTTCTTC. Translated, it gives CAISGGTESYNEQFF.

V gene TRBV11-3 combines with J gene TRBJ1-1; D is perhaps TRBD1 (5 bases). The V end lost 5 bases, the J end lost 5 bases, and 18 bases lay between the germline ends. The germline V gene encodes CDR1 SGHNT and CDR2 YENEEA. The CDR3 has 15 residues. The CDR3 sequence: CASSPGTPGGTEAFF. The CDR3 DNA reads TGTGCCAGCAGCCCTGGGACTCCTGGGGGGACTGAAGCTTTCTTT.

The chain couples TRBV11-1 to TRBJ2-7, with D perhaps assigned TRBD1 or TRBD2 (5 bases each). V dropped 1 base and J dropped 6 bases, with 13 bases sitting between them. The germline V gene has CDR1 SGHAT and CDR2 FQDESV (reference sequence). This CDR3 has 14 residues. CDR3 sequence (DNA): TGTGCCAGCAGCTTAGACGGGTCCGGGGCCGAGCAGTACTTC. Protein: CASSLDGSGAEQYF.

The rearrangement links TRBV7-3 to TRBJ2-7; D may match TRBD1 or TRBD2 (5 bases each). Germline CDR1 is SGHTA and CDR2 is FQGTGA. Trimming took 0 bases from V and 5 from J, leaving 11 bases between them. The CDR3 has 14 amino acids. The chain's CDR3 is CASSLTGVSHEQYF. Written as DNA, the CDR3 is TGTGCCAGCAGCTTAACGGGGGTGTCCCACGAGCAGTACTTC.

V is TRBV11-2 and J is TRBJ2-7, with 8 bases fitting TRBD1. V was pared by 5 bases and J by 4 bases, with 4 bases of the junction left unmatched. The germline gives CDR1 SGHAT, CDR2 FQNNGV. The CDR3 covers 13 residues. DNA for the CDR3: TGTGCCAGCAGCCCCCGGACAGGGTACGAGCAGTACTTC. This encodes CASSPRTGYEQYF.

The chain is built from TRBV13 and TRBJ1-2; D unclear. Looked up from germline, CDR1 is PRHDT and CDR2 is FYEKMQ (reference sequence). Trimming took 3 bases from V and 2 from J, leaving 7 bases between them. The CDR3 has 13 residues. The DNA of the CDR3 is TGTGCCAGCAGCTTGGGCACCAACTATGGCTACACCTTC. Translation gives CASSLGTNYGYTF.

The chain couples TRBV19 to TRBJ2-7, with TRBD1 identical over 11 bases. CDR1 is LNHDA and CDR2 is SQIVND in the germline V gene (reference sequence). The CDR3 is 15 residues long. Trimming removed 7 bases from V and 4 bases from J; junction bases left unmatched: 9. In DNA form, the CDR3 reads TGTGCCAGTACCATATCCGGGACAGGGGGATACGAGCAGTACTTC. Protein sequence: CASTISGTGGYEQYF.

This clone showed up just once. The chain employs TRBV24-1 and TRBJ1-5; D is uncertain. The CDR3 length is 13 residues. The V gene's germline CDR1 is KGHDR and CDR2 SFDVKD. V was cut by 6 bases and J by 0 bases, with 5 bases left in between. CDR3 sequence reads: CATSKNSNQPQHF. The CDR3 nucleotides read TGTGCCACCAGTAAGAATAGCAATCAGCCCCAGCATTTT.

This sequence joins TRBV5-1 and TRBJ2-7; the match to TRBD1 covers 10 bases. CDR1 and CDR2 from the germline V gene are SGHRS and YFSETQ. This CDR3 has 14 amino acids. V lost 4 bases to trimming and J lost 3 bases; unmatched junction nucleotides: 4. This CDR3 reads CASSPGQGIYEQYF. CDR3 DNA sequence: TGCGCCAGCAGCCCGGGACAGGGGATCTACGAGCAGTACTTC.

About this clone itself: At one end the junction does not follow the germline gene, possibly because of a read error. V usage is TRBV11-1 and J usage is TRBJ1-1, with D possibly TRBD1 on 6 matching bases. This CDR3 region has 16 residues. Germline-derived CDR1 and CDR2 are SGHAT and FQDESV (reference sequence). The CDR3 nucleotides read TGTGCCAGCAGCCTAGCGGGGGGCAACATATACACTGAAGCTTTCTTT. Protein sequence: CASSLAGGNIYTEAFF.

The V call is TRBV27, the J call TRBJ2-1, with TRBD2 identical over 8 bases. V lost 6 bases to trimming and J lost 6 bases; unmatched junction nucleotides: 10. The CDR3 covers 15 residues. Germline V CDR1 and CDR2: MNHEY, SMNVEV (reference sequence). The CDR3 coding sequence is TGTGCCAGCAGGCTACCGGCGGGAGGACTCAATGAGCAGTTCTTC. Encoded protein: CASRLPAGGLNEQFF.

This chain joins TRBV5-1 and TRBJ2-1; 9 positions agree with TRBD2. Germline CDR1 reads SGHRS; CDR2 reads YFSETQ. The CDR3 runs to 16 residues. The junction had 4 bases not matched to a gene; V was cut back by 0 bases and J by 3 bases. This CDR3 is CASSLVPSGNYNEQFF. The CDR3 nucleotides are TGCGCCAGCAGCTTGGTCCCTAGCGGGAACTACAATGAGCAGTTCTTC.

The V call is TRBV7-3, the J call TRBJ2-2; a possible D gene is TRBD1 (5 bases). CDR3 length: 15 amino acids. V lost 5 bases and J 7 bases, leaving 17 bases between the germline ends. CDR1 SGHTA and CDR2 FQGTGA come from the germline V gene. The CDR3 spells CASSNSQGKGGELFF. CDR3 DNA sequence: TGTGCCAGCAGCAATAGTCAGGGAAAGGGCGGGGAGCTGTTTTTT.

This sequence joins TRBV28 and TRBJ1-1, with D perhaps matching TRBD1 (5 bases). Germline V gives CDR1 MDHEN, CDR2 SYDVKM. V shed 6 bases and J shed 1 base, with 15 bases lying between them. The CDR3 sequence is 15 residues long. The CDR3 region is CASRILTGENTEAFF. The CDR3 DNA reads as TGTGCCAGCAGGATCCTAACAGGTGAGAACACTGAAGCTTTCTTT.

The J gene is TRBJ2-5, the V gene TRBV4-1, with 9 bases identical to TRBD1. Germline V gene data show CDR1 as MGHRA and CDR2 as YSYEKL. This CDR3 has 16 residues. V lost 3 bases, J lost 4 bases, and 9 bases stayed unmatched. The CDR3: CASSQPVDRGGETQYF. In nucleotides, the CDR3 is TGCGCCAGCAGCCAGCCCGTGGACAGGGGTGGAGAGACCCAGTACTTC.

This rearrangement joins TRBV5-4 to TRBJ2-1, with D maybe TRBD2 (5 bases). There are 15 residues in the CDR3. Germline V gives CDR1 SGHNT, CDR2 YYREEE (reference sequence). V was shortened by 0 bases and J by 3 bases, with 10 bases between the two germline ends. CDR3 in amino acids: CASSLGESLYNEQFF. In nucleotides, the CDR3 is TGTGCCAGCAGCTTGGGGGAGTCCCTCTACAATGAGCAGTTCTTC. The entire variable domain, with the rest obtained from reference TRBV5-4 and TRBJ2-1, is as follows: ETGVTQSPTHLIKTRGQQVTLRCSSQSGHNTVSWYQQALGQGPQFIFQYYREEENGRGNFPPRFSGLQFPNYSSELNVNALELDDSALYLCASSLGESLYNEQFFGPGTRLTVL.

The V call is TRBV9, the J call TRBJ2-1; TRBD2 aligns across 8 bases. Germline CDR1 SGDLS, CDR2 YYNGEE. The CDR3 loop spans 15 amino acids. V was pared by 0 bases and J by 6 bases, with 5 bases of the junction left unmatched. The CDR3 coding sequence is TGTGCCAGCAGCGTAGCTAGCGGGTTAGGCAATGAGCAGTTCTTC. This codes for CASSVASGLGNEQFF. The entire variable domain, with the rest obtained from reference TRBV9 and TRBJ2-1, is as follows: DSGVTQTPKHLITATGQRVTLRCSPRSGDLSVYWYQQSLDQGLQFLIQYYNGEERAKGNILERFSAQQFPDLHSELNLSSLELGDSALYFCASSVASGLGNEQFFGPGTRLTVL.

The rearrangement uses TRBV15 and TRBJ2-7, with D hard to call. The CDR3 has 14 residues. Trimming removed 0 bases from V and 2 bases from J, with 8 bases in between. CDR1 is LNHNV and CDR2 is YYDKDF in the germline V gene (reference sequence). The DNA for the CDR3 is TGTGCCACCAGCAGAGATCACTTTACCTACGAGCAGTACTTC. Its translation: CATSRDHFTYEQYF.

This clone was seen only a few times. This chain joins TRBV6-6 and TRBJ1-2; maybe TRBD1 (5 bases). The CDR3 has 16 amino acids. The ends were cut back, 0 bases at V and 5 bases at J, with 16 bases in the middle. Germline V gives CDR1 MNHNY, CDR2 SVGAGI (reference sequence). In DNA form, the CDR3 reads TGTGCCAGCAGTTACTCGGGCCCCCAGGGACTTTATGGCTACACCTTC. Translating it yields CASSYSGPQGLYGYTF.

The chain is built from TRBV7-8 and TRBJ1-1; weak D call: TRBD1 (5 bases). Germline lookup yields CDR1 SGHVS and CDR2 FQNEAQ. The V end lost 0 bases, the J end lost 0 bases, and 8 bases lay between the germline ends. The CDR3 sequence is 15 residues long. In DNA, the CDR3 is TGTGCCAGCAGCTTAGCGGGACGGATGAACACTGAAGCTTTCTTT. As protein: CASSLAGRMNTEAFF.

The sample holds one count of this clone. CDR3 sequence reads: CASSLTSPPHNSPLHF. The CDR3 DNA is TGTGCCAGCAGCTTAACTTCCCCCCCGCATAATTCACCCCTCCACTTT. V and J are TRBV7-3 and TRBJ1-6; D gene ambiguous. Trimming shortened V by 0 bases and J by 5 bases, and 11 bases separated the two germline ends. This CDR3 has 16 amino acids. Germline values: CDR1 SGHTA, CDR2 FQGTGA.

The chain links TRBV5-1 to TRBJ1-2; perhaps TRBD1 as D (6 bases). This CDR3 comprises 14 residues. Trimming removed 4 bases at V and 4 bases at J, with 14 bases between. Germline CDR1 is SGHRS and CDR2 is YFSETQ. The chain's CDR3 is CASSPAPGAYGYTF. As DNA, the CDR3 is TGCGCCAGCAGCCCAGCCCCGGGGGCCTATGGCTACACCTTC.